This TCR beta chain was identified in a study of Graves' ophthalmopathy and Graves' hyperthyroidism. Study at large: Peripheral blood was gathered at the point of initial diagnosis, before any treatment started. Whole-study results and caveats: At around 68% sensitivity and approximately 72% specificity, the model predicted progression of the ophthalmopathy. Most expanded clonotypes from thyroid (those above 0.001 frequency) were also found in blood.

If patients had other autoimmune diseases, uncontrolled infections, pregnancy or lactation, they were excluded. The CDR3 totals 14 residues. V was clipped by 6 bases and J by 4 bases, with 16 bases between them. Germline loops: CDR1 LGHNA, CDR2 YNFKEQ. A note on this clonotype: Its antigen is undetermined.

Amplified TCR beta CDR3 regions were obtained using RNA transcripts as template. Amplification began with first-round RT-PCR using HTBI primers, then second-round multiplex PCR was performed. TCRdb itself ran the multiplex PCR reads through MiXCR, one entry per CDR3 protein. The sample has 150,000 or so distinct CDR3 sequences, 30% to 45% seen once. Sequenced sample: peripheral blood. The chain employs TRBV4-2 and TRBJ2-7; D possibly corresponds to TRBD1 (5 bases). The sequence was obtained from a man younger than 40 with Graves' ophthalmopathy. The CDR3 spells CASSSWRKGYEQYF. CDR3 DNA sequence: TGTGCCAGCAGTAGTTGGCGGAAGGGGTACGAGCAGTACTTC.